The 22 T cell receptor beta chains below come from one sample, sequenced in a study of shared clonotypes between healthy human individuals. Clones were read by immunoSEQ multiplex PCR, and TCRdb kept only the in-frame ones, dropping some. This table has about 330,000 clones, around two thirds appearing once. Sequencing was done on a sample of memory CD4+ T cells sorted from blood. Subset here: CD45RA-negative fraction. The receptors originated from a man younger than 40 in good health.

The rearrangement joins TRBV2 to TRBJ2-5, with TRBD2 identical over 8 bases. The CDR3 consists of 16 residues. J was trimmed by 3 bases and V by 6 bases; bases with no gene match: 12. CDR1 is SNHLY and CDR2 is FYNNEI in the germline V gene. The CDR3 DNA follows: TGTGCCAGCAGGGTCGGACCGGGAGGGAGGAAAGAGACCCAGTACTTC. It yields the protein CASRVGPGGRKETQYF.

This clone appeared a single time. The chain links TRBV29-1 to TRBJ2-7; the D is unclear. V was cut by 1 base and J by 2 bases, with 18 bases left in between. The CDR3 spans 16 residues. Germline CDR1 SQVTM, CDR2 ANQGSEA. The CDR3 protein is CSVEVVLPGRTYEQYF. Written as DNA, the CDR3 is TGCAGCGTTGAAGTCGTCCTCCCTGGGCGAACCTACGAGCAGTACTTC.

This rearrangement joins TRBV27 to TRBJ2-1; 12 bases are shared with TRBD2. V lost 5 bases to trimming and J lost 2 bases; unmatched junction nucleotides: 7. This CDR3 has 17 residues. Per germline, CDR1 MNHEY and CDR2 SMNVEV (reference sequence). The CDR3 reads CASSPQLAGGPYNEQFF. As DNA, the CDR3 is TGTGCCAGCAGTCCGCAACTAGCGGGAGGACCCTACAATGAGCAGTTCTTC.

Only a few counts were recorded for this clone. V gene TRBV2 combines with J gene TRBJ1-1, with 10 bases fitting TRBD1. This CDR3 contains 15 residues. Germline CDR1 reads SNHLY; CDR2 reads FYNNEI. Germline trimming cut 5 bases from V and 5 bases from J; bases unmatched to any gene: 8. CDR3: CASSPTGGGWTEAFF. CDR3 sequence (DNA): TGTGCCAGCAGTCCGACAGGGGGCGGTTGGACTGAAGCTTTCTTT.

The genes are TRBV4-1 and TRBJ2-7; TRBD2 might be the D (5 bases). The germline V gene encodes CDR1 MGHRA and CDR2 YSYEKL. V was clipped by 0 bases and J by 9 bases, with 18 bases between them. The CDR3 covers 15 residues. The CDR3 DNA follows: TGCGCCAGCAGCCAAGATAAAACTAGAGGCCGAGTGCAGTACTTC. Translating it yields CASSQDKTRGRVQYF.

The chain is built from TRBV27 and TRBJ2-2, with D possibly TRBD1 on 6 matching bases. The germline CDR1 and CDR2 sequences are MNHEY and SMNVEV (reference sequence). With 6 bases removed from V and 2 bases from J, the gap between germline ends came to 13 bases. CDR3 length: 15 amino acids. CDR3 nucleotides: TGTGCCAGCAGCGGACAGTTCCCCAACACCGGGGAGCTGTTTTTT. As protein: CASSGQFPNTGELFF.

The V gene is TRBV28, the J gene TRBJ2-3, with 10 bases that match TRBD2. This CDR3 contains 16 residues. Germline loops: CDR1 MDHEN, CDR2 SYDVKM. Trimming removed 5 bases from V and 4 bases from J; junction bases left unmatched: 9. The CDR3 region is CASSLSSSGRADTQYF. In DNA form, the CDR3 reads TGTGCCAGCAGTCTGAGCTCTAGCGGGAGAGCAGATACGCAGTATTTT.

The rearrangement links TRBV7-2 to TRBJ2-5; D perhaps matches TRBD2 (5 bases). V was pared by 5 bases and J by 2 bases, with 9 bases between. This CDR3 contains 13 residues. Germline V CDR1 and CDR2: SGHTA, FQGNSA. The CDR3 bases are TGTGCCAGCAGCGCCGGAGGACAAGAGACCCAGTACTTC. This translates into CASSAGGQETQYF.

This clone was counted once. V gene TRBV7-9 combines with J gene TRBJ1-2; D is ambiguous. The V end lost 3 bases, the J end lost 0 bases, and 2 bases lay between the germline ends. Germline lookup yields CDR1 SEHNR and CDR2 FQNEAQ (reference sequence). The CDR3 totals 12 residues. The CDR3 reads CASSFTNYGYTF. CDR3 nucleotide sequence: TGTGCCAGCAGCTTTACTAACTATGGCTACACCTTC.

The chain couples TRBV7-9 to TRBJ2-1; D might be TRBD1 (5 bases). This CDR3 contains 13 residues. V was shortened by 9 bases and J by 8 bases, with 17 bases between the two germline ends. Germline V CDR1 and CDR2: SEHNR, FQNEAQ (reference sequence). The CDR3 region is CARGRAYDDEQFF. DNA for the CDR3: TGTGCCAGAGGCAGGGCCTATGACGATGAGCAGTTCTTC. Full variable domain (missing parts from reference TRBV7-9 and TRBJ2-1): DTGVSQNPRHKITKRGQNVTFRCDPISEHNRLYWYRQTLGQGPEFLTYFQNEAQLEKSRLLSDRFSAERPKGSFSTLEIQRTEQGDSAMYLCARGRAYDDEQFFGPGTRLTVL.

CDR3 region: CASSIQGKNTEAFF. The CDR3 DNA sequence: TGTGCCAGTAGTATACAGGGCAAGAACACTGAAGCTTTCTTT. The chain is built from TRBV19 and TRBJ1-1; D may be TRBD1 (5 bases). The CDR3 totals 14 residues. From germline, CDR1 is LNHDA and CDR2 SQIVND (reference sequence). The V end lost 2 bases, the J end lost 1 base, and 8 bases lay between the germline ends.

The chain couples TRBV25-1 to TRBJ1-6, with D tentatively TRBD1 (6 bases). The CDR3 runs 13 residues. Per the germline V gene, CDR1 is MGHDK and CDR2 is SYGVNS. V was cut by 4 bases and J by 9 bases, with 10 bases left in between. CDR3 nucleotides: TGTGCCAGCAGTGGTCAGGGGAGTTCACCCCTCCACTTT. Protein sequence: CASSGQGSSPLHF. Supplemented by reference TRBV25-1 and TRBJ1-6, the full variable domain reads EADIYQTPRYLVIGTGKKITLECSQTMGHDKMYWYQQDPGMELHLIHYSYGVNSTEKGDLSSESTVSRIRTEHFPLTLESARPSHTSQYLCASSGQGSSPLHFGNGTRLTVT.

The genes are TRBV27 and TRBJ2-7; TRBD1 agrees at 8 bases. CDR3 length equals 16 residues. Germline values: CDR1 MNHEY, CDR2 SMNVEV (reference sequence). J was trimmed by 4 bases and V by 3 bases; bases with no gene match: 11. CDR3 in amino acids: CASSFVQGAVVYEQYF. Here the CDR3 DNA reads TGTGCCAGCAGTTTCGTCCAGGGGGCTGTAGTGTACGAGCAGTACTTC.

The chain combines TRBV27 with TRBJ2-2; 11 bases fit TRBD2. Germline trimming cut 6 bases from V and 8 bases from J; bases unmatched to any gene: 8. The CDR3 length is 15 residues. Germline V gene data show CDR1 as MNHEY and CDR2 as SMNVEV (reference sequence). CDR3 DNA: TGTGCCAGCAGCTTAATACTAGCGGGAGCAGGGGAGCTGTTTTTT. Encoded protein: CASSLILAGAGELFF.

The rearrangement uses TRBV2 and TRBJ1-4; tentatively, D is TRBD1 (5 bases). In germline, CDR1 is SNHLY, CDR2 FYNNEI. Between the trimmed V and J ends, which lost 0 bases and 10 bases, there was a span of 18 bases. There are 16 residues in the CDR3. This CDR3 is CASSEARGGHITKLFF. The CDR3 region has the DNA TGTGCCAGCAGTGAAGCGAGGGGCGGACATATAACAAAACTGTTTTTT.

J is TRBJ2-2 and V is TRBV9, with 9 bases matching TRBD2. The CDR3 contains 18 residues. In germline, CDR1 is SGDLS, CDR2 YYNGEE. Losses at the gene ends were 0 bases for V and 1 base for J; bases not matched to a gene: 7. The CDR3 nucleotides are TGTGCCAGCAGCGTAGAATTAGCGGGAGCCATGAACACCGGGGAGCTGTTTTTT. Its protein product is CASSVELAGAMNTGELFF.

The V and J genes are TRBV27 and TRBJ2-5, with D perhaps matching TRBD1 or TRBD2 (5 bases each). Germline assignment: CDR1 MNHEY and CDR2 SMNVEV (reference sequence). This CDR3 comprises 13 residues. V was cut by 2 bases and J by 5 bases, with 9 bases left in between. CDR3 sequence reads: CASSLRGTETQYF. CDR3 nucleotide sequence: TGTGCCAGCAGTTTACGGGGCACGGAGACCCAGTACTTC.

This CDR3 reads CASSRHNEQYF. CDR3 in DNA: TGTGCCAGCAGCCGCCACAACGAGCAGTACTTC. The V and J genes are TRBV7-2 and TRBJ2-7; D ambiguous. V lost 5 bases and J 5 bases, leaving 7 bases between the germline ends. The germline gives CDR1 SGHTA, CDR2 FQGNSA. The CDR3 consists of 11 residues.

The chain recombines TRBV28 with TRBJ2-3, with 9 bases that match TRBD2. After removal of 10 bases from V and 6 bases from J, the junction contained 14 bases not matched to a gene. The V gene's germline CDR1 is MDHEN and CDR2 SYDVKM. This CDR3 is 15 amino acids long. The CDR3 coding sequence is TGTGCCACTAACGAACCCGGACTAGCGAAGGATACGCAGTATTTT. It specifies CATNEPGLAKDTQYF.

DNA for the CDR3: TGTGCCAGCATGTCGGGAGCTTTCATGGAGACCCAGTACTTC. Its protein product is CASMSGAFMETQYF. The chain combines TRBV25-1 with TRBJ2-5; maybe TRBD2 (6 bases). Trimming took 7 bases from V and 5 from J, leaving 17 bases between them. The CDR3 loop spans 14 amino acids. CDR1 MGHDK and CDR2 SYGVNS come from the germline V gene.

CDR3 in amino acids: CASSEVLKNYEQYF. The CDR3 DNA is TGTGCCAGCAGTGAAGTTCTAAAAAACTACGAGCAGTACTTC. The genes are TRBV6-1 and TRBJ2-7; D not resolved. The CDR3 length is 14 residues. V lost 1 base and J lost 3, with 10 bases in between. Germline CDR1 reads MNHNS; CDR2 reads SASEGT.

The chain joins TRBV4-1 to TRBJ1-5; D possibly corresponds to TRBD1 (6 bases). The V and J ends lost 1 base and 3 bases respectively, with 13 bases between them. This CDR3 has 16 amino acids. Germline CDR1 MGHRA, CDR2 YSYEKL. In DNA, the CDR3 is TGCGCCAGCAGCCAAGGGGCCGGACAGCACAATCAGCCCCAGCATTTT. Encoded protein: CASSQGAGQHNQPQHF.